These 29 T cell receptor beta chains came from one sample sequenced in a study of cytotoxic CD8 clonotypes in ibrutinib-treated CLL. Here immunoSEQ multiplex PCR was the method, and the copy in TCRdb shows in-frame clones only, minus some. Of about 28,000 clones in the sample, approximately 57% were seen once. The sequencing here drew on PBMCs, taken before ibrutinib treatment. Every receptor here comes from a human donor with chronic lymphocytic leukemia.

The chain uses TRBV6-5 and TRBJ1-5; D is unclear. The CDR3 sequence is 13 residues long. V shed 5 bases and J shed 2 bases, with 7 bases lying between them. In germline, CDR1 is MNHEY, CDR2 SVGAGI. CDR3 nucleotide sequence: TGTGCCAGCAGTCATGACGGCAATCAGCCCCAGCATTTT. Protein: CASSHDGNQPQHF.

In its sample, this clone was seen a few times. The chain links TRBV7-2 to TRBJ2-3, with D maybe TRBD2 (7 bases). There are 19 residues in the CDR3. CDR1 and CDR2 from the germline V gene are SGHTA and FQGNSA. Trimming removed 4 bases from V and 4 bases from J, with 27 bases in between. CDR3 in DNA: TGTGCCAGCAGCTCCAGGAGAGGGGGGGTCCTAGGGGCCGCAGATACGCAGTATTTT. Translating it yields CASSSRRGGVLGAADTQYF.

CDR3 region: CASSIHALSPGLAVGYEQFF. The CDR3 DNA sequence: TGTGCCAGTAGTATACACGCCCTTTCACCGGGACTAGCGGTGGGTTATGAGCAGTTCTTC. This chain connects TRBV19 to TRBJ2-1, with TRBD2 identical over 11 bases. The CDR3 extends over 20 amino acids. CDR1 is LNHDA, CDR2 SQIVND, per germline (reference sequence). After removal of 2 bases from V and 8 bases from J, the junction contained 20 bases not matched to a gene.

The chain links TRBV5-1 to TRBJ2-6, with D possibly TRBD2 on 6 matching bases. The V end lost 4 bases, the J end lost 3 bases, and 11 bases lay between the germline ends. From germline, CDR1 is SGHRS and CDR2 YFSETQ. The CDR3 has 15 amino acids. This CDR3 reads CASSLGGGGANVLTF. CDR3 coding DNA: TGCGCCAGCAGCCTTGGGGGAGGTGGGGCCAACGTCCTGACTTTC. The complete variable domain, with remaining parts taken from reference TRBV5-1 and TRBJ2-6, reads KAGVTQTPRYLIKTRGQQVTLSCSPISGHRSVSWYQQTPGQGLQFLFEYFSETQRNKGNFPGRFSGRQFSNSRSEMNVSTLELGDSALYLCASSLGGGGANVLTFGAGSRLTVL.

The rearrangement uses TRBV4-3 and TRBJ2-3; 8 bases map to TRBD1. Per germline, CDR1 LGHNA and CDR2 YSLEER. Trimming cost V 4 bases and J 0 bases; bases outside gene matches: 6. The CDR3 is 16 amino acids. CDR3 residues: CASSPRTGYSTDTQYF. As DNA, the CDR3 is TGCGCCAGCAGCCCTCGGACAGGGTATAGCACAGATACGCAGTATTTT.

The gene calls are TRBV6-6 and TRBJ1-2; 9 nucleotides agree with TRBD1. Looked up from germline, CDR1 is MNHNY and CDR2 is SVGAGI (reference sequence). Trimming removed 4 bases from V and 5 bases from J; junction bases left unmatched: 5. The CDR3 spans 14 residues. The CDR3 loop reads CASSLTGGAYGYTF. CDR3 in DNA: TGTGCCAGCAGTTTGACAGGGGGAGCTTATGGCTACACCTTC.

The J gene is TRBJ2-3, the V gene TRBV7-7; possibly TRBD2 for D (5 bases). The germline CDR1 and CDR2 sequences are SSHAT and FNYEAQ (reference sequence). The CDR3 extends over 16 amino acids. V gave up 5 bases and J gave up 3 bases, with 18 bases separating them. CDR3 sequence: CASSPPGATGTDTQYF. CDR3 DNA sequence: TGTGCCAGCAGCCCACCAGGAGCGACGGGGACAGATACGCAGTATTTT.

The rearrangement joins TRBV15 to TRBJ2-1; 9 bases align to TRBD1. The CDR3 is made up of 15 amino acids. J lost 4 bases, V lost 8 bases, and 9 bases had no gene match. Germline V gene sequence: CDR1 LNHNV, CDR2 YYDKDF (reference sequence). DNA for the CDR3: TGTGCCACCGAATACAGGGGGCGGCTATACAATGAGCAGTTCTTC. Protein product: CATEYRGRLYNEQFF.

The table lists this clone with a few counts. The chain recombines TRBV27 with TRBJ2-3, with D possibly matching TRBD1 (6 bases). Deletions cut 4 bases from V and 0 bases from J, with 14 bases between. This CDR3 region has 16 residues. Per germline, CDR1 MNHEY and CDR2 SMNVEV (reference sequence). The DNA for the CDR3 is TGTGCCAGCAGTTATCGTCGGACAGCTAGCACAGATACGCAGTATTTT. Its protein is CASSYRRTASTDTQYF.

The chain recombines TRBV9 with TRBJ2-2, with 10 bases matching TRBD2. From germline, CDR1 is SGDLS and CDR2 YYNGEE. The J segment lost 3 bases and the V segment lost 0 bases, leaving 2 bases of the junction unmatched. The CDR3 extends over 16 amino acids. The CDR3 is CASSVVAGGYTGELFF. The CDR3, as DNA: TGTGCCAGCAGCGTAGTAGCGGGAGGTTACACCGGGGAGCTGTTTTTT. Drawing the rest from reference TRBV9 and TRBJ2-2, the complete variable domain is DSGVTQTPKHLITATGQRVTLRCSPRSGDLSVYWYQQSLDQGLQFLIQYYNGEERAKGNILERFSAQQFPDLHSELNLSSLELGDSALYFCASSVVAGGYTGELFFGEGSRLTVL.

In this sample, this clone turned up a few times. The gene calls are TRBV19 and TRBJ2-1, with D uncertain. Trimming cost V 4 bases and J 10 bases, with 14 bases left between them. CDR3 length equals 13 residues. Looked up from germline, CDR1 is LNHDA and CDR2 is SQIVND (reference sequence). The CDR3 DNA reads TGTGCCAGTAGTACCGCCTTCTTGGGCGAGCAGTTCTTC. It encodes CASSTAFLGEQFF.

This clone turned up a few times. The genes are TRBV4-3 and TRBJ1-1; D ambiguous. Germline CDR1 reads LGHNA; CDR2 reads YSLEER. The V and J ends lost 1 base and 8 bases respectively, with 11 bases between them. This CDR3 region has 13 residues. In DNA, the CDR3 is TGCGCCAGCAGCCAAGGAGCAACTTCGGAAGCTTTCTTT. Its translation is CASSQGATSEAFF.

J is TRBJ2-7 and V is TRBV7-2; D gene uncertain. The V end was cut by 4 bases, the J end by 3 bases, with 16 bases between. CDR3 length equals 15 residues. Germline V CDR1 and CDR2: SGHTA, FQGNSA. DNA of the CDR3: TGTGCCAGCAGCTCCGCGGAGACTCAGTACTACGAGCAGTACTTC. Protein: CASSSAETQYYEQYF. The full variable domain, completed using reference TRBV7-2 and TRBJ2-7, is GAGVSQSPSNKVTEKGKDVELRCDPISGHTALYWYRQSLGQGLEFLIYFQGNSAPDKSGLPSDRFSAERTGGSVSTLTIQRTQQEDSAVYLCASSSAETQYYEQYFGPGTRLTVT.

This clone was seen only once. The chain is built from TRBV2 and TRBJ2-5, with 8 nucleotides matching TRBD2. Germline V gives CDR1 SNHLY, CDR2 FYNNEI. This CDR3 comprises 18 residues. Losses at the gene ends were 5 bases for V and 5 bases for J; bases not matched to a gene: 19. This chain's CDR3 is CASSHVGLAGRTAETQYF. CDR3 nucleotide sequence: TGTGCCAGCAGTCACGTCGGATTAGCGGGGAGGACCGCGGAGACCCAGTACTTC.

The chain combines TRBV7-2 with TRBJ2-3; possible D gene TRBD2, 5 bases. This CDR3 is 15 amino acids long. Germline V gene lookup returns CDR1 SGHTA and CDR2 FQGNSA. V shed 5 bases and J shed 0 bases, with 12 bases lying between them. CDR3 protein: CASSGWRHSTDTQYF. Written as DNA, the CDR3 is TGTGCCAGCAGCGGCTGGAGGCACAGCACAGATACGCAGTATTTT.

The V and J genes are TRBV20-1 and TRBJ2-1, with D uncertain. The CDR3 has 11 amino acids. Germline V CDR1 and CDR2: DFQATT, SNEGSKA (reference sequence). CDR3 loop: CRAYGYNEQFF. The CDR3 region has the DNA TGCAGGGCGTACGGCTACAATGAGCAGTTCTTC.

The V call is TRBV7-9, the J call TRBJ2-1, with a possible D match to TRBD1 (5 bases). Per germline, CDR1 SEHNR and CDR2 FQNEAQ (reference sequence). CDR3 length equals 14 residues. Between the trimmed V and J ends, which lost 3 bases and 4 bases, there was a span of 10 bases. As DNA, the CDR3 is TGTGCCAGCAGCTTGGGGCCTCTATACAATGAGCAGTTCTTC. It specifies CASSLGPLYNEQFF.

This clone rates as medium-sized. V gene TRBV6-1 combines with J gene TRBJ2-3; TRBD2 agrees at 10 bases. J gave up 4 bases and V 4 bases, and 5 bases lay outside the gene matches. CDR3 length: 15 residues. Looked up from germline, CDR1 is MNHNS and CDR2 is SASEGT. CDR3 residues: CASSGASGGSDTQYF. As DNA, the CDR3 is TGTGCCAGCAGTGGGGCTAGCGGGGGCTCAGATACGCAGTATTTT.

This sequence joins TRBV29-1 and TRBJ1-1; D not certain. The V gene lost 5 bases and the J gene lost 2 bases, with 9 bases spanning the gap. The CDR3 consists of 12 residues. CDR1 and CDR2 (germline): SQVTM, ANQGSEA. The CDR3: CSVIELNTEAFF. The CDR3 DNA sequence: TGCAGCGTTATAGAGCTTAACACTGAAGCTTTCTTT.

The chain carries TRBV28 and TRBJ2-7; unclear D gene. Trimming stripped 4 bases from V and 0 bases from J, with 7 bases between. Germline CDR1 reads MDHEN; CDR2 reads SYDVKM. The CDR3 covers 13 residues. The DNA of the CDR3 is TGTGCCAGCAGTTCCACTCGCTCCTACGAGCAGTACTTC. Translating gives CASSSTRSYEQYF.

V is TRBV5-1 and J is TRBJ2-1, with D unresolved. V gave up 0 bases and J gave up 10 bases, with 11 bases separating them. The CDR3 contains 13 residues. Germline V gene data show CDR1 as SGHRS and CDR2 as YFSETQ. In DNA, the CDR3 is TGCGCCAGCAGCTTGGAGGATCTCGGGGAGCAGTTCTTC. Amino acids: CASSLEDLGEQFF.

The rearrangement joins TRBV19 to TRBJ1-2; D unresolved. CDR1 is LNHDA, CDR2 SQIVND, per germline (reference sequence). There are 15 residues in the CDR3. V lost 3 bases and J 4 bases, leaving 15 bases between the germline ends. In nucleotides, the CDR3 is TGTGCCAGTAGTATTGTCTATAGCAGAGCCTATGGCTACACCTTC. It specifies CASSIVYSRAYGYTF.

This clone was found a few times. The chain combines TRBV2 with TRBJ2-2; D unclear. Germline V gene sequence: CDR1 SNHLY, CDR2 FYNNEI. This CDR3 has 13 amino acids. V lost 7 bases, J lost 5 bases, and 11 bases lay in between. The DNA of the CDR3 is TGTGCCAGCATGTCGACGGTTACCGGGGAGCTGTTTTTT. This translates into CASMSTVTGELFF.

The chain is built from TRBV7-9 and TRBJ1-1; TRBD1 agrees at 8 bases. Per the germline V gene, CDR1 is SEHNR and CDR2 is FQNEAQ (reference sequence). The CDR3 is made up of 15 amino acids. V shed 2 bases and J 4 bases; nucleotides not matched to a gene: 6. CDR3 protein: CASSLTDRAGTEAFF. DNA of the CDR3: TGTGCCAGCAGCTTAACGGACAGGGCCGGCACTGAAGCTTTCTTT.

This clone was seen a handful of times. The chain uses TRBV5-1 and TRBJ1-2, with 8 bases lining up with TRBD1. This CDR3 contains 15 residues. With V trimmed by 4 bases and J by 1 base, 6 bases remained unmatched. The germline V gene encodes CDR1 SGHRS and CDR2 YFSETQ. CDR3 nucleotides: TGCGCCAGCAGCCTCTGGACAGGGAGTAACTATGGCTACACCTTC. This sequence encodes CASSLWTGSNYGYTF.

V and J are TRBV7-2 and TRBJ1-2, with TRBD1 matching over 9 bases. The germline V gene has CDR1 SGHTA and CDR2 FQGNSA. Unmatched junction bases numbered 14, after V lost 5 bases and J lost 1 base. This CDR3 is 18 amino acids long. CDR3 sequence: CASSLHWGTGTRNYGYTF. CDR3 nucleotides: TGTGCCAGCAGCCTCCATTGGGGGACAGGGACGCGTAACTATGGCTACACCTTC.

This clone was seen more than once but under ten times. V gene TRBV14 combines with J gene TRBJ2-6, with unresolved D. Germline CDR1 reads SGHDN; CDR2 reads FVKESK. The V gene lost 0 bases and the J gene lost 4 bases, with 10 bases spanning the gap. The CDR3 covers 16 residues. CDR3 sequence reads: CASSQDRFYGANVLTF. The DNA for the CDR3 is TGTGCCAGCAGCCAAGACAGGTTTTACGGGGCCAACGTCCTGACTTTC.

The rearrangement links TRBV6-5 to TRBJ2-7; D possibly corresponds to TRBD1 (6 bases). CDR1 is MNHEY, CDR2 SVGAGI, per germline. The CDR3 covers 14 residues. V lost 5 bases, J lost 2 bases, and 13 bases lay in between. The CDR3: CASSETGTPYEQYF. CDR3 DNA: TGTGCCAGCAGTGAAACAGGGACCCCCTACGAGCAGTACTTC.

For the CDR3, the DNA is TGTGCCAGTAGTACTCCGCGGGCAGAGCAGTACTTC. Its translation: CASSTPRAEQYF. The chain uses TRBV19 and TRBJ2-7; D is possibly TRBD2 (5 bases). Trimming pared 4 bases from V and 7 bases from J, leaving 11 bases between. The CDR3 consists of 12 residues. CDR1 LNHDA and CDR2 SQIVND come from the germline V gene (reference sequence). Drawing the rest from reference TRBV19 and TRBJ2-7, the complete variable domain is DGGITQSPKYLFRKEGQNVTLSCEQNLNHDAMYWYRQDPGQGLRLIYYSQIVNDFQKGDIAEGYSVSREKKESFPLTVTSAQKNPTAFYLCASSTPRAEQYFGPGTRLTVT.